These T cell receptor beta chains were read from a single sample in a study of cytomegalovirus exposure and HLA in healthy donors. Libraries were prepared by immunoSEQ multiplex PCR; TCRdb keeps only in-frame clonotypes and omits some of them. This table holds about 160,000 clones, 50% to 75% found once. The specimen sequenced was PBMCs. These receptors were collected from a woman aged 55 to 70 in good health and CMV-seropositive. Each CDR3 is given with its conserved first and last residue. Each record gives: V gene, D gene, clone size, J gene, CDR3 protein, CDR3 DNA. The D gene is left open where the match is weak. Expanded clones get a size class; other rows say once, few or many, or leave the size out.

v_gene: TRBV5-4; d_gene: NA; abundance: few; j_gene: TRBJ1-3; CDR3aa: CASSVDSGNTIYF; CDR3nt: TGTGCCAGCAGCGTAGACTCTGGAAACACCATATATTTT
v_gene: TRBV27; d_gene: TRBD1; abundance: NA; j_gene: TRBJ2-3; CDR3aa: CASSQTGFGDTQYF; CDR3nt: TGTGCCAGCAGCCAGACAGGGTTTGGGGATACGCAGTATTTT
v_gene: TRBV2; d_gene: NA; abundance: NA; j_gene: TRBJ2-3; CDR3aa: CASSGWTEFVTDTQYF; CDR3nt: TGTGCCAGCAGCGGATGGACAGAGTTCGTCACAGATACGCAGTATTTT
v_gene: TRBV27; d_gene: NA; abundance: NA; j_gene: TRBJ2-3; CDR3aa: CASSSYLQGNTQYF; CDR3nt: TGTGCCAGCAGTTCATACCTACAGGGAAATACGCAGTATTTT
v_gene: TRBV18; d_gene: NA; abundance: NA; j_gene: TRBJ2-5; CDR3aa: CASSPHGKETQYF; CDR3nt: TGTGCCAGCTCACCCCACGGGAAAGAGACCCAGTACTTC
v_gene: TRBV5-1; d_gene: TRBD1; abundance: NA; j_gene: TRBJ2-2; CDR3aa: CASSSLGQGISGELFF; CDR3nt: TGCGCCAGCAGCTCCCTGGGACAGGGAATCTCCGGGGAGCTGTTTTTT
v_gene: TRBV7-3; d_gene: TRBD2; abundance: NA; j_gene: TRBJ2-5; CDR3aa: CASSLYGGGPETQYF; CDR3nt: TGTGCCAGCAGCTTATACGGCGGGGGACCGGAGACCCAGTACTTC
v_gene: TRBV7-3; d_gene: TRBD2; abundance: NA; j_gene: TRBJ2-7; CDR3aa: CASSRSGSDEQYF; CDR3nt: TGTGCCAGCAGCAGGAGCGGGAGCGACGAGCAGTACTTC
v_gene: TRBV28; d_gene: TRBD1; abundance: NA; j_gene: TRBJ2-7; CDR3aa: CASLDRDRVPHEQYF; CDR3nt: TGTGCCAGCCTAGACCGGGACAGGGTGCCCCACGAGCAGTACTTC
v_gene: TRBV19; d_gene: NA; abundance: NA; j_gene: TRBJ2-3; CDR3aa: CASSIVTADTQYF; CDR3nt: TGTGCCAGTAGTATAGTCACGGCAGATACGCAGTATTTT
v_gene: TRBV6-1; d_gene: NA; abundance: few; j_gene: TRBJ2-2; CDR3aa: CASRTADRGTGELFF; CDR3nt: TGTGCCAGCAGAACAGCGGATAGAGGTACCGGGGAGCTGTTTTTT
v_gene: TRBV27; d_gene: NA; abundance: once; j_gene: TRBJ2-3; CDR3aa: CASSLGTDTDTQYF; CDR3nt: TGTGCCAGCAGTTTAGGGACTGACACAGATACGCAGTATTTT
v_gene: TRBV7-8; d_gene: TRBD1; abundance: NA; j_gene: TRBJ1-1; CDR3aa: CASRDRANTEAFF; CDR3nt: TGTGCCAGCAGGGACAGGGCTAACACTGAAGCTTTCTTT
v_gene: TRBV9; d_gene: TRBD2; abundance: few; j_gene: TRBJ2-1; CDR3aa: CASSGTSGTYNEQFF; CDR3nt: TGTGCCAGCAGCGGAACTAGCGGGACATACAATGAGCAGTTCTTC
v_gene: TRBV5-1; d_gene: NA; abundance: once; j_gene: TRBJ1-5; CDR3aa: CASSLGGGEQPQHF; CDR3nt: TGCGCCAGCAGCTTAGGTGGGGGCGAGCAGCCCCAGCATTTT
v_gene: TRBV10-1; d_gene: TRBD2; abundance: NA; j_gene: TRBJ2-7; CDR3aa: CASSAGGNYEQYF; CDR3nt: TGCGCCAGCAGTGCGGGGGGAAACTACGAGCAGTACTTC
v_gene: TRBV5-8; d_gene: NA; abundance: NA; j_gene: TRBJ1-1; CDR3aa: CASSLSLWSGGTEAFF; CDR3nt: TGTGCCAGCAGCTTATCGCTTTGGTCGGGAGGCACTGAAGCTTTCTTT
v_gene: TRBV5-6; d_gene: NA; abundance: once; j_gene: TRBJ2-7; CDR3aa: CASSSWGGSRYEQYF; CDR3nt: TGTGCCAGCAGCTCCTGGGGCGGTTCAAGGTACGAGCAGTACTTC
v_gene: TRBV9; d_gene: TRBD1; abundance: NA; j_gene: TRBJ1-1; CDR3aa: CASSSAGTGEMNTEAFF; CDR3nt: TGTGCCAGCAGCTCGGCCGGGACAGGAGAAATGAACACTGAAGCTTTCTTT
v_gene: TRBV27; d_gene: TRBD2; abundance: few; j_gene: TRBJ2-3; CDR3aa: CASSTTSAIADTQYF; CDR3nt: TGTGCCAGCAGTACGACTAGCGCCATTGCAGATACGCAGTATTTT
v_gene: TRBV4-1; d_gene: TRBD1; abundance: NA; j_gene: TRBJ1-4; CDR3aa: CASSRQGTNEKLFF; CDR3nt: TGCGCCAGCAGTCGACAGGGAACTAATGAAAAACTGTTTTTT
v_gene: TRBV30; d_gene: TRBD2; abundance: NA; j_gene: TRBJ2-1; CDR3aa: CAWKASAGDNEQFF; CDR3nt: TGTGCCTGGAAAGCTTCGGCGGGGGACAATGAGCAGTTCTTC
v_gene: TRBV7-3; d_gene: TRBD2; abundance: NA; j_gene: TRBJ2-7; CDR3aa: CASSLMGLAGEEQYF; CDR3nt: TGTGCCAGCAGCTTAATGGGACTAGCGGGAGAAGAGCAGTACTTC
v_gene: TRBV6-5; d_gene: NA; abundance: NA; j_gene: TRBJ1-1; CDR3aa: CASSYKQGNTEAFF; CDR3nt: TGTGCCAGCAGTTACAAGCAGGGGAACACTGAAGCTTTCTTT
v_gene: TRBV28; d_gene: TRBD1; abundance: NA; j_gene: TRBJ1-4; CDR3aa: CASSFKGAVNEKLFF; CDR3nt: TGTGCCAGCAGTTTCAAGGGGGCCGTTAATGAAAAACTGTTTTTT
v_gene: TRBV7-2; d_gene: NA; abundance: NA; j_gene: TRBJ2-7; CDR3aa: CASSLARDNYEQYF; CDR3nt: TGTGCCAGCAGCTTAGCGAGAGACAACTACGAGCAGTACTTC
v_gene: TRBV18; d_gene: NA; abundance: NA; j_gene: TRBJ2-1; CDR3aa: CASSPGLGSYNEQFF; CDR3nt: TGTGCCAGCTCACCCGGACTGGGCTCCTACAATGAGCAGTTCTTC
v_gene: TRBV30; d_gene: NA; abundance: NA; j_gene: TRBJ2-7; CDR3aa: CAWSPSSWYEQYF; CDR3nt: TGTGCCTGGAGTCCTTCTAGCTGGTACGAGCAGTACTTC
v_gene: TRBV11-2; d_gene: NA; abundance: NA; j_gene: TRBJ2-7; CDR3aa: CASSLAGEYEQYF; CDR3nt: TGTGCCAGCAGCTTAGCCGGGGAATACGAGCAGTACTTC
v_gene: TRBV5-1; d_gene: TRBD2; abundance: NA; j_gene: TRBJ2-3; CDR3aa: CASRAGTSGTDTQYF; CDR3nt: TGCGCCAGCAGGGCGGGGACTAGCGGGACAGATACGCAGTATTTT
v_gene: TRBV7-9; d_gene: TRBD1; abundance: NA; j_gene: TRBJ2-1; CDR3aa: CASSALDRVFDNEQFF; CDR3nt: TGTGCCAGCAGCGCCCTGGACAGGGTTTTCGACAATGAGCAGTTCTTC
v_gene: TRBV5-6; d_gene: NA; abundance: NA; j_gene: TRBJ1-3; CDR3aa: CASSQQGYSGNTIYF; CDR3nt: TGTGCCAGCAGCCAACAGGGTTACTCTGGAAACACCATATATTTT